These T cell receptor beta chains were read from a single sample in a study of blood T cells in healthy people across ages. TCRdb re-analysed the 5' RACE reads in MiXCR, keeping a single row per CDR3 protein. The table lists around 1,600,000 distinct CDR3 sequences, 35% to 45% of them singletons. Sequences were obtained from blood. Receptors originate from a woman under 30 in good health. CDR3s include the opening cysteine and the closing phenylalanine or tryptophan. A D gene is named only where the DNA matches it firmly. Clone size is given for some rows only: seen once, a few or many times, or a class if the clone is expanded.

clone size | D gene | J gene | V gene | CDR3 protein | CDR3 DNA
- | TRBD1 | TRBJ1-5 | TRBV15 | CATSTIQGARQPQHF | TGTGCCACCAGCACTATACAGGGGGCGCGGCAGCCCCAGCATTTT
- | - | TRBJ2-1 | TRBV5-1 | CASSGSPSYNEQFF | TGCGCCAGCAGCGGGTCACCCTCCTACAATGAGCAGTTCTTC
- | - | TRBJ2-1 | TRBV18 | CASSRAAYNEQFF | TGTGCCAGCTCACGGGCAGCTTACAATGAGCAGTTCTTC
- | - | TRBJ1-2 | TRBV11-2 | CASKDYGPNYGYTF | TGTGCCAGCAAAGATTACGGTCCTAACTATGGCTACACCTTC
- | - | TRBJ2-1 | TRBV4-3 | CASSQDREREQFF | TGCGCCAGCAGCCAAGACCGGGAAAGAGAGCAGTTCTTC
few | TRBD2 | TRBJ2-1 | TRBV20-1 | CSARWAGGPYNEQFF | TGCAGTGCTAGGTGGGCGGGGGGACCCTACAATGAGCAGTTCTTC
few | TRBD1 | TRBJ2-7 | TRBV19 | CASSAAPGQGIYEQYF | TGTGCCAGTAGCGCCGCCCCGGGACAGGGGATCTACGAGCAGTACTTC
many | TRBD1 | TRBJ2-7 | TRBV29-1 | CSAGGTGTYEQYF | TGCAGCGCTGGCGGGACAGGGACCTACGAGCAGTACTTC
- | - | TRBJ2-3 | TRBV7-9 | CASSLEGLQYF | TGTGCCAGCAGCTTAGAAGGCCTGCAGTATTTT
once | - | TRBJ1-6 | TRBV15 | CATSNPRVSSYNSPLHF | TGTGCCACCAGCAACCCCCGAGTAAGCTCCTATAATTCACCCCTCCACTTT
- | - | TRBJ2-4 | TRBV2 | CASREQLVGAKNIQYF | TGTGCCAGCAGGGAACAGTTAGTTGGAGCCAAAAACATTCAGTACTTC
few | - | TRBJ2-5 | TRBV5-1 | CASSFLGLGETQYF | TGCGCCAGCAGTTTCCTCGGACTGGGCGAGACCCAGTACTTC
- | TRBD2 | TRBJ2-1 | TRBV9 | CARSVATRIAGGEQFF | TGTGCCCGCAGCGTAGCTACTCGAATTGCGGGAGGGGAGCAGTTCTTC
- | - | TRBJ2-4 | TRBV2 | CASSVQGGINIQYF | TGTGCCAGCAGCGTACAGGGGGGGATAAACATTCAGTACTTC
- | - | TRBJ1-1 | TRBV21-1 | CASSKNRVTLPGDTEAFF | TGTGCCAGCAGCAAAAACAGGGTGACCCTCCCTGGTGACACTGAAGCTTTCTTT
- | - | TRBJ2-1 | TRBV19 | CASNTGLYNEQFF | TGTGCCAGTAATACAGGCCTCTACAATGAGCAGTTCTTC
few | TRBD1 | TRBJ1-4 | TRBV7-2 | CASSSTGGAYEKLFF | TGTGCCAGCAGCTCGACAGGGGGCGCTTATGAAAAACTGTTTTTT
once | - | TRBJ1-2 | TRBV6-5 | CASSYSPGRIYGYTF | TGTGCCAGCAGTTACTCTCCGGGTCGGATCTATGGCTACACCTTC
- | TRBD2 | TRBJ2-3 | TRBV7-8 | CASIPDWRGLAGEGVTDTQYF | TGTGCCAGCATCCCCGATTGGCGGGGACTAGCGGGAGAAGGAGTCACAGATACGCAGTATTTT
- | - | TRBJ2-7 | TRBV12-3/TRBV12-4 | CASSLGEQLEQYF | TGTGCCAGCAGTTTAGGGGAACAGCTCGAGCAGTACTTC
- | TRBD1 | TRBJ2-5 | TRBV28 | CASSPGQGRETQYF | TGTGCCAGCAGTCCCGGACAGGGGAGAGAGACCCAGTACTTC
many | - | TRBJ2-1 | TRBV4-1 | CASSQDTQTVSNEQFF | TGCGCCAGCAGCCAAGATACCCAAACCGTAAGCAATGAGCAGTTCTTC
many | - | TRBJ2-5 | TRBV29-1 | CSAAPGYQETQYF | TGCAGCGCTGCCCCCGGGTACCAAGAGACCCAGTACTTC
- | - | TRBJ2-7 | TRBV29-1 | CSVEDTAHEQYF | TGCAGCGTTGAGGACACTGCCCACGAGCAGTACTTC
- | TRBD1 | TRBJ2-7 | TRBV27 | CASREDRGSYNEQYF | TGTGCCAGCAGGGAGGACAGGGGCTCCTACAATGAGCAGTACTTC
few | - | TRBJ2-4 | TRBV7-9 | CASSLPGLGGPLAKNIQYF | TGTGCCAGCAGCTTGCCGGGCCTAGGTGGACCGCTAGCCAAAAACATTCAGTACTTC
- | TRBD1 | TRBJ2-1 | TRBV28 | CASSYRGLFYNEQFF | TGTGCCAGCAGTTACAGGGGGCTCTTTTACAATGAGCAGTTCTTC
- | - | TRBJ2-3 | TRBV6-1 | CASSRVGQLSSPSTDTQYF | TGTGCCAGCAGTCGGGTCGGGCAGCTTTCATCTCCTAGCACAGATACGCAGTATTTT
- | - | TRBJ1-1 | TRBV27 | CASRGVMRNTEAFF | TGTGCCAGCAGGGGTGTTATGAGGAACACTGAAGCTTTCTTT
many | TRBD1 | TRBJ2-7 | TRBV29-1 | CSAKGQLENEQYF | TGCAGCGCAAAGGGACAGCTTGAGAACGAGCAGTACTTC
- | - | TRBJ1-5 | TRBV5-6 | CASSGSMGQPQHF | TGTGCCAGCAGCGGAAGTATGGGTCAGCCCCAGCATTTT